The clone carrying this T cell receptor beta chain occurred many times. Unique molecular identifiers tagged every individual TCR cDNA molecule. TCRdb reanalysed the 5' RACE reads using MiXCR and keeps one entry per CDR3 protein. The table includes 40,000 to 55,000 distinct CDR3 sequences, about 6.8% detected once. Per the germline V gene, CDR1 is MNHEY and CDR2 is SVGAGI. The CDR3 runs 12 residues. Trimming removed 10 bases from V and 3 bases from J, with 13 bases in between. This sample stems from a study of spatial heterogeneity in lung cancer. Noted time point: sample taken at primary tumor resection. Unsorted tumor, nontumor lung tissue or cryopreserved PBMC supplied the whole RNA.

The clonotype comes from a female donor with early-stage non-small cell lung cancer. The specimen was PBMCs, collected at surgery. The genes are TRBV6-5 and TRBJ2-7; TRBD2 is a possible D gene (6 bases). The CDR3 coding sequence is TGTGCCACCTTTGGGGGGAGCTACGAGCAGTACTTC. It encodes CATFGGSYEQYF.